A single sample is the source of the 13 T cell receptor beta chains below, sequenced in a study of control samples from healthy donors and cancer patients. Clones were read by immunoSEQ multiplex PCR, and TCRdb kept only the in-frame ones, dropping some. The sample lists 95,000 to 130,000 clones, approximately 90% seen once, with 2% to 2.5% in the top ten. The sample taken for sequencing was blood. The receptors originated from a woman in her 70s in good health.

V is TRBV27 and J is TRBJ1-5; D is possibly TRBD1 (5 bases). Germline CDR1 reads MNHEY; CDR2 reads SMNVEV (reference sequence). The CDR3 has 13 residues. The V gene lost 5 bases and the J gene lost 3 bases, with 8 bases spanning the gap. CDR3 bases: TGTGCCAGCAGTCGAGGGGTCAATCAGCCCCAGCATTTT. As protein: CASSRGVNQPQHF.

The J gene is TRBJ1-1, the V gene TRBV18; the D gene is possibly TRBD1 (5 bases). Germline values: CDR1 KGHSH, CDR2 LQKENI. V lost 3 bases and J 1 base, leaving 15 bases between the germline ends. The CDR3 contains 16 residues. CDR3 DNA sequence: TGTGCCAGCTCACCCCCGGCAGGGAGGAGGAACACTGAAGCTTTCTTT. It translates to CASSPPAGRRNTEAFF.

The V gene is TRBV19, the J gene TRBJ1-1; TRBD1 agrees at 8 bases. The V segment lost 5 bases and the J segment 8 bases; nucleotides outside the gene matches: 7. The CDR3 covers 13 residues. CDR1 LNHDA and CDR2 SQIVND come from the germline V gene (reference sequence). CDR3 DNA sequence: TGTGCCAGTAGTCTCCCCCGGACAGGGGAAGCTTTCTTT. Amino acid sequence: CASSLPRTGEAFF.

The CDR3 here is CASSLVGGGGHRETQYF. CDR3 in DNA: TGTGCCAGCAGCTTAGTAGGGGGGGGCGGACATAGAGAGACCCAGTACTTC. The chain uses TRBV7-8 and TRBJ2-5, with D possibly TRBD2 on 7 matching bases. Germline V gene data show CDR1 as SGHVS and CDR2 as FQNEAQ. Trimming cost V 1 base and J 4 bases, with 19 bases left between them. CDR3 length: 17 residues.

The chain uses TRBV5-4 and TRBJ2-7; 7 bases align to TRBD2. The CDR3 extends over 14 amino acids. Per germline, CDR1 SGHNT and CDR2 YYREEE (reference sequence). J lost 4 bases, V lost 0 bases, and 4 bases had no gene match. The CDR3 spells CASSLGSGDYEQYF. The CDR3 DNA sequence: TGTGCCAGCAGCTTGGGCAGCGGGGATTACGAGCAGTACTTC.

V is TRBV1 and J is TRBJ2-6; no check of the table's D call, TRBD1, against the DNA was made. TRBV1 is listed as a pseudogene. CDR3 length: 18 amino acids. The CDR3 spells CTSSRTGKLGLWANVLTF. CDR3 DNA sequence: TGCACCAGCAGCCGTACAGGGAAATTAGGGCTCTGGGCCAACGTCCTGACTTTC.

The chain joins TRBV6-4 to TRBJ2-2; D is undetermined. This CDR3 is built from 14 residues. Germline-derived CDR1 and CDR2 are MRHNA and SNTAGT. The V end lost 1 base, the J end lost 4 bases, and 7 bases lay between the germline ends. The CDR3 coding sequence is TGTGCCAGCAGTGACTGGTCAGGCACCGGGGAGCTGTTTTTT. Translating gives CASSDWSGTGELFF.

This chain links TRBV20-1 with TRBJ2-7, with D tentatively TRBD2 (5 bases). V dropped 3 bases and J dropped 4 bases, with 16 bases sitting between them. The CDR3 consists of 14 residues. Germline V gene data show CDR1 as DFQATT and CDR2 as SNEGSKA (reference sequence). The CDR3 DNA sequence: TGCAGTGCTAGTCCCCTCGGGGTGGGGTACGAGCAGTACTTC. This sequence encodes CSASPLGVGYEQYF.

This clone is a singleton in its sample. The chain uses TRBV5-1 and TRBJ1-1; TRBD1 aligns across 7 bases. CDR3 length: 14 amino acids. V dropped 0 bases and J dropped 7; count of bases not matched to a gene: 6. Germline CDR1 reads SGHRS; CDR2 reads YFSETQ. This CDR3 is CASSLATGLVEAFF. CDR3 bases: TGCGCCAGCAGCTTGGCGACAGGGTTGGTTGAAGCTTTCTTT. Full variable domain (outside the CDR3, taken from reference TRBV5-1 and TRBJ1-1): KAGVTQTPRYLIKTRGQQVTLSCSPISGHRSVSWYQQTPGQGLQFLFEYFSETQRNKGNFPGRFSGRQFSNSRSEMNVSTLELGDSALYLCASSLATGLVEAFFGQGTRLTVV.

This chain joins TRBV7-2 and TRBJ2-2; D is perhaps TRBD1 (5 bases). Germline assignment: CDR1 SGHTA and CDR2 FQGNSA. This CDR3 is 15 amino acids long. V lost 1 base to trimming and J lost 6 bases, with 12 bases between them. CDR3 sequence: CASSLVREGAGELFF. The CDR3, as DNA: TGTGCCAGCAGCTTAGTCAGGGAAGGCGCCGGGGAGCTGTTTTTT.

The chain links TRBV11-2 to TRBJ2-5; 9 bases align to TRBD1. The V gene end was trimmed by 1 base and the J gene end by 0 bases; junction bases not matched to a gene: 9. The CDR3 consists of 18 residues. Germline V gene sequence: CDR1 SGHAT, CDR2 FQNNGV. CDR3 bases: TGTGCCAGCAGCTTAGGCGGGACAGGGTTTCGGTACCAAGAGACCCAGTACTTC. It specifies CASSLGGTGFRYQETQYF.

The V and J genes are TRBV9 and TRBJ2-7; D tentatively reads TRBD1 or TRBD2 (6 bases each). The V end lost 5 bases, the J end lost 3 bases, and 15 bases lay between the germline ends. The CDR3 runs to 14 residues. From germline, CDR1 is SGDLS and CDR2 YYNGEE. This CDR3 reads CASSGGLTHYEQYF. The CDR3 nucleotides are TGTGCCAGCAGTGGGGGGCTTACCCACTACGAGCAGTACTTC.

The J gene is TRBJ2-5, the V gene TRBV7-6; D uncertain. CDR1 SGHVS and CDR2 FNYEAQ come from the germline V gene. This CDR3 comprises 13 residues. V lost 5 bases and J 4 bases, leaving 11 bases between the germline ends. CDR3 sequence: CASSRGLRETQYF. The CDR3 DNA reads TGTGCCAGCAGCCGCGGTCTCCGAGAGACCCAGTACTTC.